A single sample gave rise to the 21 T cell receptor beta chains below, sequenced in a study of T cell responses to AZD1222 COVID-19 vaccine. Using immunoSEQ multiplex PCR, the repertoire was profiled, and TCRdb retains in-frame clones only, with some absent. The data contain about 130,000 clones, under 95% of them singletons. The sequences come from peripheral blood, collected on day 0 of AZD1222 vaccination. These TCRs come from an adult in good health.

V and J are TRBV7-2 and TRBJ2-5; a possible D gene is TRBD2 (6 bases). This CDR3 comprises 14 residues. The V gene lost 5 bases and the J gene lost 4 bases, with 14 bases spanning the gap. The germline CDR1 and CDR2 sequences are SGHTA and FQGNSA. CDR3: CASSPGAGIETQYF. CDR3 bases: TGTGCCAGCAGCCCCGGTGCGGGGATAGAGACCCAGTACTTC.

The chain is built from TRBV19 and TRBJ1-1, with 10 positions matching TRBD1. Looked up from germline, CDR1 is LNHDA and CDR2 is SQIVND (reference sequence). The CDR3 covers 13 residues. V dropped 10 bases and J dropped 10; count of bases not matched to a gene: 12. For the CDR3, the DNA is TGTGCCACGGCCGGGACAGGGGTCCCTGTAGCTTTCTTT. It is translated as CATAGTGVPVAFF.

The V call is TRBV11-2, the J call TRBJ1-3; D possibly corresponds to TRBD1 (5 bases). With 2 bases removed from V and 4 bases from J, the gap between germline ends came to 6 bases. This CDR3 contains 13 residues. Germline lookup yields CDR1 SGHAT and CDR2 FQNNGV. DNA for the CDR3: TGTGCCAGCAGCTTAAAGGGGGGAAACACCATATATTTT. It encodes CASSLKGGNTIYF.

V gene TRBV6-2 or TRBV6-3 combines with J gene TRBJ2-5; D gene ambiguous. The germline CDR1 and CDR2 sequences are MNHEY and SVGEGT. The CDR3 spans 12 residues. V dropped 0 bases and J dropped 5 bases, with 4 bases sitting between them. The CDR3 bases are TGTGCCAGCAGTTACTCGGGGGAGACCCAGTACTTC. Amino acid sequence: CASSYSGETQYF.

The CDR3 DNA reads TGTGCCAGCAGCGTAGGCCCCGACACCGGGGAGCTGTTTTTT. Translating gives CASSVGPDTGELFF. The V call is TRBV9, the J call TRBJ2-2; D not certain. Germline values: CDR1 SGDLS, CDR2 YYNGEE. The CDR3 has 14 amino acids. V lost 0 bases to trimming and J lost 3 bases, with 6 bases between them.

The chain is built from TRBV28 and TRBJ1-1; D not certain. CDR1 and CDR2 (germline): MDHEN, SYDVKM. Trimming left V 4 bases short and J 4 bases short, with 16 bases between. This CDR3 comprises 15 residues. CDR3 bases: TGTGCCAGCAGTTCCCCGCCTGGAGGGTCCACTGAAGCTTTCTTT. This codes for CASSSPPGGSTEAFF.

The chain combines TRBV7-8 with TRBJ2-1; 10 nucleotides align to TRBD1. CDR1 and CDR2 (germline): SGHVS, FQNEAQ. J lost 6 bases, V lost 1 base, and 9 bases had no gene match. CDR3 length: 17 amino acids. CDR3 in DNA: TGTGCCAGCAGCTTAGATGGGGACAGGGGAAGTGGCAATGAGCAGTTCTTC. As protein: CASSLDGDRGSGNEQFF.

V gene TRBV5-1 combines with J gene TRBJ2-5; 9 nucleotides align to TRBD2. V gave up 1 base and J gave up 4 bases; unmatched junction bases: 8. This CDR3 has 16 residues. Per germline, CDR1 SGHRS and CDR2 YFSETQ. The chain's CDR3 is CASSLSRGGRGETQYF. CDR3 nucleotides: TGCGCCAGCAGCTTGTCGCGGGGGGGCCGAGGAGAGACCCAGTACTTC.

The rearrangement uses TRBV5-6 and TRBJ2-3, with 8 bases fitting TRBD1. Unmatched junction bases numbered 15, after V lost 4 bases and J lost 8 bases. The CDR3 is 16 residues long. Germline lookup yields CDR1 SGHDT and CDR2 YYEEEE. CDR3 bases: TGTGCCAGCAGCGGCAGGGGGCGAGAGTCAATAGGTACGCAGTATTTT. This encodes CASSGRGRESIGTQYF.

The chain links TRBV7-2 to TRBJ2-7, with D perhaps matching TRBD1 (6 bases). Trimming pared 5 bases from V and 3 bases from J, leaving 11 bases between. The length of the CDR3 is 13 residues. Germline V CDR1 and CDR2: SGHTA, FQGNSA. The CDR3 coding sequence is TGTGCCAGCAGCGAAGGACAGCGCTACGAGCAGTACTTC. This gives the protein CASSEGQRYEQYF.

V and J are TRBV4-3 and TRBJ1-2; possible D gene TRBD1, 5 bases. V was shortened by 4 bases and J by 10 bases, with 13 bases between the two germline ends. Germline V CDR1 and CDR2: LGHNA, YSLEER. The CDR3 runs to 12 residues. CDR3 coding DNA: TGCGCCAGCAGCCTCCTGAGAGGGGACTACACCTTC. Translating gives CASSLLRGDYTF.

J is TRBJ2-3 and V is TRBV10-2, with D uncertain. Germline lookup yields CDR1 WSHSY and CDR2 SAAADI. The length of the CDR3 is 12 residues. Trimming took off 6 bases at V and 6 bases at J, with 10 bases between the two ends. For the CDR3, the DNA is TGCGCCAGCAGCGACCCGGTGGATACGCAGTATTTT. This translates into CASSDPVDTQYF.

This clone was seen a handful of times. The rearrangement uses TRBV5-1 and TRBJ2-5; 7 bases are a match to TRBD2. V shed 0 bases, J shed 1 base, and the junction held 6 bases outside the gene matches. The CDR3 is made up of 16 amino acids. CDR1 and CDR2 (germline): SGHRS, YFSETQ. The CDR3 loop reads CASSLGGSSGQETQYF. For the CDR3, the DNA is TGCGCCAGCAGCTTGGGCGGGTCTAGCGGCCAAGAGACCCAGTACTTC.

This chain joins TRBV19 and TRBJ1-3; D is uncertain. The germline V gene encodes CDR1 LNHDA and CDR2 SQIVND (reference sequence). The length of the CDR3 is 13 residues. V was cut by 4 bases and J by 0 bases, with 4 bases left in between. As DNA, the CDR3 is TGTGCCAGTAGTAGTCTCTCTGGAAACACCATATATTTT. It encodes CASSSLSGNTIYF.

The chain joins TRBV27 to TRBJ2-7, with TRBD2 as a possible D gene (5 bases). The CDR3 runs 14 residues. In germline, CDR1 is MNHEY, CDR2 SMNVEV (reference sequence). V lost 6 bases, J lost 2 bases, and 14 bases lay in between. The CDR3 nucleotides are TGTGCCAGCAGAAAGGGAGCTTTTGCCTACGAGCAGTACTTC. Translation: CASRKGAFAYEQYF.

The rearrangement joins TRBV6-4 to TRBJ1-6; D possibly corresponds to TRBD1 (6 bases). The CDR3 is 18 residues long. Trimming cost V 3 bases and J 7 bases, with 22 bases left between them. Germline values: CDR1 MRHNA, CDR2 SNTAGT. This CDR3 reads CASSEPYRVSSRNSPLHF. The CDR3 DNA reads as TGTGCCAGCAGTGAGCCGTACAGGGTTTCGTCTAGGAATTCACCCCTCCACTTT.

The chain employs TRBV28 and TRBJ1-2; D gene ambiguous. This CDR3 is 14 amino acids long. The germline CDR1 and CDR2 sequences are MDHEN and SYDVKM. The germline V and J ends were trimmed by 6 bases and 4 bases, with 15 bases remaining between them. CDR3 DNA: TGTGCCAGCAGCGATCTTGCAGCCCTCTATGGCTACACCTTC. Residues: CASSDLAALYGYTF.

The J gene is TRBJ2-3, the V gene TRBV10-1, with TRBD2 matching 9 bases. Germline loops: CDR1 WNHNN, CDR2 SYGVQD (reference sequence). The CDR3 extends over 16 amino acids. Trimming removed 1 base from V and 2 bases from J; junction bases left unmatched: 4. This CDR3 is CASSELAGAYTDTQYF. The CDR3 nucleotides read TGCGCCAGCAGTGAGTTAGCGGGGGCGTACACAGATACGCAGTATTTT.

The gene calls are TRBV2 and TRBJ2-3; 9 nucleotides agree with TRBD2. The CDR3 is 15 residues long. CDR1 and CDR2 (germline): SNHLY, FYNNEI. Losses at the gene ends were 6 bases for V and 0 bases for J; bases not matched to a gene: 4. The CDR3 loop reads CASRPLAGSTDTQYF. The CDR3 DNA sequence: TGTGCCAGCAGGCCGCTAGCGGGGAGCACAGATACGCAGTATTTT.

V usage is TRBV9 and J usage is TRBJ2-5; D may be TRBD2 (5 bases). CDR3 length: 16 amino acids. The V gene's germline CDR1 is SGDLS and CDR2 YYNGEE. V dropped 0 bases and J dropped 1 base, with 13 bases sitting between them. Here the CDR3 reads CASSVEGGWAQETQYF. Written as DNA, the CDR3 is TGTGCCAGCAGCGTAGAAGGCGGGTGGGCCCAAGAGACCCAGTACTTC.

The rearrangement joins TRBV2 to TRBJ1-1; D remains unclear. CDR3 length equals 13 residues. Per germline, CDR1 SNHLY and CDR2 FYNNEI. The ends were cut back, 5 bases at V and 0 bases at J, with 7 bases in the middle. The CDR3 region has the DNA TGTGCCAGCAGTTGGAGCCTGAACACTGAAGCTTTCTTT. Protein: CASSWSLNTEAFF.